The 22 T cell receptor beta chains presented below share a single source sample, sequenced in a study of tumor-infiltrating lymphocytes in primary liver carcinoma. A constant-region primer served to make TCR beta cDNA from around 540 ng total RNA. Modified slightly, ARM-PCR produced TCR beta libraries over three nested multiplex PCR rounds. The first two PCR rounds, nine to ten cycles each, used TRBV1-TRBV30 forward primers and a C-beta reverse primer. MiXCR was run by TCRdb on the multiplex PCR reads, yielding one entry per CDR3 protein. The sample lists some 40,000 distinct CDR3 sequences, more than 60% occurring once. Unsorted bulk tissue of roughly 18-31 mg yielded co-extracted RNA and DNA. The sample consisted of tumor-adjacent normal liver tissue. The receptors derive from a man between 40 and 49 years old with primary liver carcinoma and hepatitis B virus infection.

Details on this clonotype: A single base separates this from a much larger clone, so it may be a read error. The chain recombines TRBV5-1 with TRBJ2-3, with 9 positions matching TRBD2. Germline CDR1 is SGHRS and CDR2 is YFSETQ. The CDR3 totals 15 residues. V shed 4 bases, J shed 9 bases, and the junction held 12 bases outside the gene matches. CDR3 region: CASSPLAGSTGTQYF. The CDR3 nucleotides are TGCGCCAGCAGCCCCCTAGCGGGATCCACGGGGACGCAGTATTTT. Supplemented by reference TRBV5-1 and TRBJ2-3, the full variable domain reads KAGVTQTPRYLIKTRGQQVTLSCSPISGHRSVSWYQQTPGQGLQFLFEYFSETQRNKGNFPGRFSGRQFSNSRSEMNVSTLELGDSALYLCASSPLAGSTGTQYFGPGTRLTVL.

To note about this clonotype: The junction departs from the called germline gene at one end, perhaps through a read error. The rearrangement joins TRBV6-2 or TRBV6-3 to TRBJ2-5; D not resolved. Looked up from germline, CDR1 is MNHEY and CDR2 is SVGEGT. This CDR3 region has 12 residues. This CDR3 reads CACSTSQETHYF. In nucleotides, the CDR3 is TGTGCCTGCAGCACCAGCCAAGAGACCCATTACTTC.

With regard to this clonotype: The junction departs from germline at one end; a sequencing error may be responsible. The rearrangement links TRBV7-9 to TRBJ2-7; the D gene is possibly TRBD2 (5 bases). CDR1 is SEHNR, CDR2 FQNEAQ, per germline (reference sequence). This CDR3 comprises 20 residues. The CDR3 loop reads CASSFLKLVGKKIVSGEQYF. CDR3 nucleotide sequence: TGTGCCAGCAGCTTTCTTAAACTAGTGGGGAAGAAAATTGTCAGCGGCGAGCAGTACTTT.

The chain combines TRBV4-1 with TRBJ1-1; D ambiguous. This CDR3 has 15 amino acids. Trimming removed 10 bases from V and 1 base from J, with 19 bases in between. Germline lookup yields CDR1 MGHRA and CDR2 YSYEKL. The DNA of the CDR3 is TGCGCCAACGGCCAATATAGCGAACAGAACACTGAAGCTTTCTTT. Residues: CANGQYSEQNTEAFF.

V and J are TRBV30 and TRBJ2-1; maybe TRBD2 (6 bases). The CDR3 covers 15 residues. Germline V lookup: CDR1 GTSNPN, CDR2 SVGIG (reference sequence). Trimming cost V 1 base and J 7 bases, with 17 bases left between them. The CDR3 region is CAWSEGFSGVNEQFF. CDR3 DNA sequence: TGTGCCTGGAGTGAAGGGTTTAGCGGTGTAAATGAGCAGTTCTTC.

This clonotype came up many times. In DNA form, the CDR3 reads TGTGCCAGCCGACTGACAGAAAACACTGAAGCTTTCTTT. Protein: CASRLTENTEAFF. The gene calls are TRBV6-2 or TRBV6-3 and TRBJ1-1; D is perhaps TRBD1 (5 bases). Germline CDR1 reads MNHEY; CDR2 reads SVGEGT. The CDR3 consists of 13 residues. V was clipped by 8 bases and J by 2 bases, with 12 bases between them.

To note about this clonotype: Its ends do not fully match the called genes, so a read error is possible. The chain employs TRBV11-2 and TRBJ1-2, with a possible D match to TRBD1 (6 bases). The V gene's germline CDR1 is SGHAT and CDR2 FQNNGV. The length of the CDR3 is 15 residues. CDR3 amino acids: CASTPIQGSGYGYTF. The CDR3, as DNA: TGCGCCAGCACCCCAATACAGGGATCGGGCTATGGTTACACCTTC.

As to this clonotype: The junction differs from germline at one of its ends, possibly a read error. This chain uses TRBV30 with TRBJ1-1, with D unclear. Per germline, CDR1 GTSNPN and CDR2 SVGIG (reference sequence). The CDR3 contains 14 residues. The CDR3: CAWSVGTSNTEAFF. As DNA, the CDR3 is TGTGCTTGGAGTGTAGGCACCTCGAACACTGAAGCTTTCTTT.

V and J are TRBV7-9 and TRBJ2-1, with D possibly matching TRBD1 (5 bases). Germline V gives CDR1 SEHNR, CDR2 FQNEAQ (reference sequence). This CDR3 has 15 residues. This CDR3 is CTTSDSLSEKNEQFF. CDR3 in DNA: TGTACCACCAGTGACAGTTTATCCGAAAAAAATGAGCAGTTCTTC. Filled out from reference TRBV7-9 and TRBJ2-1, the complete variable domain reads DTGVSQNPRHKITKRGQNVTFRCDPISEHNRLYWYRQTLGQGPEFLTYFQNEAQLEKSRLLSDRFSAERPKGSFSTLEIQRTEQGDSAMYLCTTSDSLSEKNEQFFGPGTRLTVL.

This clonotype is medium-sized. This chain links TRBV10-2 with TRBJ2-2; TRBD2 might be the D (5 bases). CDR1 and CDR2 from the germline V gene are WSHSY and SAAADI. The CDR3 is 14 residues long. V lost 4 bases and J 8 bases, leaving 14 bases between the germline ends. CDR3 in DNA: TGCGCCAGCAGTGGACGAAGAGGGAGTGGGGAGCTGTTTTTT. Amino acid sequence: CASSGRRGSGELFF.

This chain joins TRBV7-8 and TRBJ2-3; D remains unclear. Per the germline V gene, CDR1 is SGHVS and CDR2 is FQNEAQ. V lost 1 base to trimming and J lost 5 bases, with 13 bases between them. The CDR3 length is 15 residues. DNA for the CDR3: TGTGCCAGCAGCTTAGGGCTCGAACCCTTAGATACGCAGTATTTT. Residues: CASSLGLEPLDTQYF.

Points on this clonotype: Germline and junction disagree at one end, which may indicate a read error. The chain recombines TRBV4-2 with TRBJ2-7; D not resolved. CDR3 length: 11 amino acids. Germline assignment: CDR1 LGHNA and CDR2 YNFKEQ. The CDR3, as DNA: TGTGCCAGCGGCCATGCCTACGAGCAGTACTTC. This encodes CASGHAYEQYF.

The sample holds a few counts of this clonotype. This may arise from a read error, as a much more abundant clone is one base away. V and J are TRBV5-1 and TRBJ1-4; a weak D match, TRBD1 (5 bases). The CDR3 covers 16 residues. CDR1 SGHRS and CDR2 YFSETQ come from the germline V gene. CDR3: CASSPDTGRVREELFF. CDR3 DNA: TGCGCCAGCAGCCCCGATACCGGCAGGGTCCGTGAAGAACTGTTTTTT.

This clonotype has just a few counts. A read error is possible here, since a much larger clone lies one base away. This sequence joins TRBV28 and TRBJ2-7; D ambiguous. The CDR3 has 13 amino acids. The germline V and J ends were trimmed by 6 bases and 6 bases, with 15 bases remaining between them. Germline V lookup: CDR1 MDHEN, CDR2 SYDVKM. CDR3 amino acids: CASSSPQRSEQYF. The CDR3 DNA follows: TGTGCCAGCAGCAGCCCCCAGAGGTCCGAGCAGTACTTC.

The chain couples TRBV6-1 to TRBJ2-3, with TRBD2 matching 9 bases. J gave up 6 bases and V 10 bases, and 17 bases lay outside the gene matches. The germline V gene has CDR1 MNHNS and CDR2 SASEGT. This CDR3 is 16 amino acids long. As DNA, the CDR3 is TGTGCCAACAGGGAGGAGGCGGGAGGGCCGGGTGATACGCAGTATTTT. Its translation: CANREEAGGPGDTQYF.

On this clonotype itself: Relative to the germline gene, one junction end is altered; a read error may explain this. V and J are TRBV11-1 and TRBJ2-7; 9 bases line up with TRBD2. Looked up from germline, CDR1 is SGHAT and CDR2 is FQDESV (reference sequence). The CDR3 has 13 amino acids. The CDR3 DNA follows: TGTGCAAGCGGGGGGAAGCGATCCTACGAGCAGTGTTTC. Encoded protein: CASGGKRSYEQCF.

The gene calls are TRBV29-1 and TRBJ2-7; D is ambiguous. In germline, CDR1 is SQVTM, CDR2 ANQGSEA. This CDR3 is 16 amino acids long. The CDR3 DNA sequence: TGCAACGCCATGACATCTGGAACCGGCACTCTCAACGAGCAGTACTTC. The encoded protein is CNAMTSGTGTLNEQYF.

This clonotype was recorded many times. The V call is TRBV11-2, the J call TRBJ2-7; 9 bases are shared with TRBD1. This CDR3 has 15 amino acids. The germline V gene encodes CDR1 SGHAT and CDR2 FQNNGV. V lost 2 bases to trimming and J lost 5 bases; unmatched junction nucleotides: 7. CDR3 residues: CASSLRWTGENEQYF. The CDR3 DNA follows: TGTGCCAGCAGCTTACGATGGACAGGGGAAAACGAGCAGTACTTC.

The chain uses TRBV11-1 and TRBJ2-7; the match to TRBD1 covers 7 bases. The CDR3 totals 13 residues. V shed 11 bases and J 3 bases; nucleotides not matched to a gene: 10. Germline lookup yields CDR1 SGHAT and CDR2 FQDESV (reference sequence). In nucleotides, the CDR3 is TGTGCCTTCAGGGGGAAGCGATTCTACGAGCAGTACTTC. Translated, it gives CAFRGKRFYEQYF.

Many counts were recorded for this clonotype. This chain connects TRBV28 to TRBJ2-1; the match to TRBD2 covers 10 bases. CDR1 and CDR2 (germline): MDHEN, SYDVKM. J gave up 6 bases and V 3 bases, and 14 bases lay outside the gene matches. The CDR3 has 18 amino acids. CDR3 bases: TGTGCCAGCAGTTTGCCCAGCGGGAGGGCCAAATACGTCAATGAGCAGTTCTTC. It translates to CASSLPSGRAKYVNEQFF.

In regard to this clonotype: The germline gene is not matched at one end of the junction; a read error may be the cause. The chain uses TRBV6-2 or TRBV6-3 and TRBJ1-1; D gene ambiguous. Germline V lookup: CDR1 MNHEY, CDR2 SVGEGT. The CDR3 runs 13 residues. The CDR3 sequence is CASSYSENTEAFF. The CDR3 nucleotides read TGTGCCAGCAGTTACTCCGAGAACACAGAAGCTTTCTTT.

The gene calls are TRBV7-3 and TRBJ2-2, with 8 nucleotides matching TRBD2. The CDR3 sequence is 16 residues long. Losses at the gene ends were 5 bases for V and 4 bases for J; bases not matched to a gene: 9. Germline V CDR1 and CDR2: SGHTA, FQGTGA. DNA for the CDR3: TGTGCCAGCAGCCCACTGACTAGCGTAGTCACCGGGGAGCTGTTTTTT. Translating gives CASSPLTSVVTGELFF.